Below, one T cell receptor beta chain is given with its context. Sample-barcoded 5' priming and a J-beta primer mix drove a second PCR of about 6 to 12 cycles. Unique molecular identifiers of 12 random nucleotides labeled each cDNA. Every sample returned 2.5 million or more CDR3-containing paired-end reads. One entry per CDR3 protein results from TCRdb running MiXCR on the 5' RACE reads. The data hold just under 750,000 distinct CDR3 sequences, with about a fifth observed a single time. This sample stems from a study of blood T cells in healthy people across ages. The trim removed 5 bases at V and 12 bases at J, leaving 17 bases unmatched. The CDR3 extends over 14 amino acids. Germline values: CDR1 SQVTM, CDR2 ANQGSEA. There were healthy Caucasian individuals from Russia, aged roughly 6 to 100, serving as donors.

The sequenced sample was blood. The receptor was isolated from a man between 65 and 85 years old in good health. V gene TRBV29-1 combines with J gene TRBJ1-1; 8 bases align to TRBD1. In nucleotides, the CDR3 is TGCAGCGTTTCCGACAGGGGCCAGCGAAGAGTAACTTTCTTT. Amino acids: CSVSDRGQRRVTFF. The variable domain in full, with the rest retrieved from reference TRBV29-1 and TRBJ1-1, is SAVISQKPSRDICQRGTSLTIQCQVDSQVTMMFWYRQQPGQSLTLIATANQGSEATYESGFVIDKFPISRPNLTFSTLTVSNMSPEDSSIYLCSVSDRGQRRVTFFGQGTRLTVV.